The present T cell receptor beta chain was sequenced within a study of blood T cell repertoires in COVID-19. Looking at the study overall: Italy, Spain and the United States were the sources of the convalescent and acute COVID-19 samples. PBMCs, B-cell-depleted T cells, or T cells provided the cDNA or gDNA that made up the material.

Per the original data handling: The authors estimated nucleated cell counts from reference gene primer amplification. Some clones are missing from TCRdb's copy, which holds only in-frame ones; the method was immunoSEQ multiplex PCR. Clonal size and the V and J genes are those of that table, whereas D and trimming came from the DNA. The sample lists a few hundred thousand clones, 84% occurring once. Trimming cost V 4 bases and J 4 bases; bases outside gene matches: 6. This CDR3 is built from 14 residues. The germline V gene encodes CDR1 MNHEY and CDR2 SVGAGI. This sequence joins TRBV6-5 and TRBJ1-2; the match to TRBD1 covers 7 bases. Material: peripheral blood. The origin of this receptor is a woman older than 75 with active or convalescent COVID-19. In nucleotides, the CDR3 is TGTGCCAGCAGTTTGACAGGGTCTAGCTATGGCTACACCTTC. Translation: CASSLTGSSYGYTF.